The entry below gives a single T cell receptor (beta chain) sequence along with its context. Its specificity is unknown. The protocol was immunoSEQ multiplex PCR, while the TCRdb copy is restricted to in-frame clones and leaves out a portion. The profile shows approximately 13,000 clones, roughly 92% of them singletons. This sample was taken from a study of PD-1 blockade in classical Hodgkin lymphoma. Study-wide results and limits: By C4D1, diversity of CD4+ TCRs had risen significantly, whereas that of CD8+ TCRs had not. Exclusion applied to patients who initiated nivolumab less than 1 year following ASCT.

Every patient relapsed after autologous stem cell transplantation, and brentuximab vedotin exposure varied. Germline CDR1 is SNHLY and CDR2 is FYNNEI. The CDR3 runs to 14 residues. Trimming removed 7 bases from V and 6 bases from J, with 16 bases in between. The receptor's source is a human donor with classical Hodgkin lymphoma. The sample in question was peripheral blood mononuclear cells (PBMCs), obtained at baseline. V and J are TRBV2 and TRBJ1-5, with a tentative D call TRBD1 (6 bases). The CDR3: CASTGVIDGQPQHF. The CDR3 nucleotides are TGTGCCAGCACAGGGGTAATTGACGGTCAGCCCCAGCATTTT. The entire variable domain, with the rest obtained from reference TRBV2 and TRBJ1-5, is as follows: EPEVTQTPSHQVTQMGQEVILRCVPISNHLYFYWYRQILGQKVEFLVSFYNNEISEKSEIFDDQFSVERPDGSNFTLKIRSTKLEDSAMYFCASTGVIDGQPQHFGDGTRLSIL.